This T cell receptor (beta chain) was sequenced for a study of human T cells and chemical hapten exposure. General observations from the study: Following DPC sensitization, TCRs present above 1 in 1000 frequency showed no change.

Looked up from germline, CDR1 is DFQATT and CDR2 is SNEGSKA (reference sequence). The CDR3 has 12 residues. V lost 6 bases, J lost 3 bases, and 9 bases lay in between. This clonotype has a count of ten or more. The antigen remains unidentified. TCRdb reanalysed the RACE reads using MiXCR and keeps one entry per CDR3 protein. The table includes 300,000 to 450,000 distinct CDR3 sequences, 5% to 6.5% detected once. This sample's time point: pre-sensitization, week 0. Described treatment: therapeutic diphenylcyclopropenone sensitization with weekly scalp DPC. The material sequenced was whole blood, taken in connection with sensitization to the hapten diphenylcyclopropenone (DPC). This receptor was identified in a woman between 45 and 65 years old with alopecia areata. Some clones in this sample may be carry-over from other donors' samples. The genes are TRBV20-1 and TRBJ2-1; either TRBD1 or TRBD2 may supply D (6 bases each). The CDR3 nucleotides are TGCAGTGCAAGGGGGGTCTACAATGAGCAGTTCTTC. This sequence encodes CSARGVYNEQFF.